The 30 T cell receptor beta chains below all came from one sample that was sequenced in a study of blood T cells in healthy people across ages. A J-beta primer mix and a sample-barcoded 5' primer were used in a second PCR of roughly 7 to 12 cycles. Each CDR3 protein gets one entry after TCRdb re-called the 5' RACE reads with MiXCR. The sample includes approximately 810,000 distinct CDR3 sequences, roughly 34% seen only once; the top ten take about an eighth. Sample: blood. These receptors were obtained from a man younger than 30 in good health.

A remark on this clonotype: Germline is not matched at one junction end, which may reflect a read error. V usage is TRBV18 and J usage is TRBJ2-7; no clear D gene. Germline V gene data show CDR1 as KGHSH and CDR2 as LQKENI. The CDR3 has 15 amino acids. CDR3 amino acids: CASSPIVEIYNEQYF. The CDR3 DNA reads TGTGCTAGCTCACCAATCGTCGAAATCTACAATGAGCAGTACTTC.

The rearrangement uses TRBV7-2 and TRBJ2-3; D gene uncertain. CDR3 length equals 18 residues. Germline V gene data show CDR1 as SGHTA and CDR2 as FQGNSA. Trimming stripped 5 bases from V and 2 bases from J, with 23 bases between. The CDR3: CASSAPAYGSPFTDTQYF. CDR3 sequence (DNA): TGTGCCAGCAGCGCCCCCGCATATGGCAGTCCGTTCACAGATACGCAGTATTTT. The full variable domain, rest sourced from reference TRBV7-2 and TRBJ2-3, is GAGVSQSPSNKVTEKGKDVELRCDPISGHTALYWYRQSLGQGLEFLIYFQGNSAPDKSGLPSDRFSAERTGGSVSTLTIQRTQQEDSAVYLCASSAPAYGSPFTDTQYFGPGTRLTVL.

This clonotype was seen at least ten times. The V call is TRBV12-3 or TRBV12-4, the J call TRBJ2-1, with a tentative D call TRBD1 (6 bases). The CDR3 totals 16 residues. V was pared by 6 bases and J by 8 bases, with 23 bases between. CDR3 amino acids: CASSPPTGLLRDEQFF. CDR3 nucleotide sequence: TGTGCCAGCAGCCCCCCGACAGGTCTCCTAAGGGATGAGCAGTTCTTC.

The chain employs TRBV19 and TRBJ1-5; D is unresolved. V shed 6 bases and J shed 2 bases, with 8 bases lying between them. The V gene's germline CDR1 is LNHDA and CDR2 SQIVND (reference sequence). The CDR3 runs to 13 residues. CDR3 sequence (DNA): TGTGCCAGTAGCGACACCCGCAATCAGCCCCAGCATTTT. Its protein is CASSDTRNQPQHF.

As concerns this clonotype: A read error may be the cause here, since a much bigger clone is one base away. The rearrangement joins TRBV6-4 to TRBJ2-1; TRBD2 matches 8 bases. The V gene end was trimmed by 0 bases and the J gene end by 5 bases; junction bases not matched to a gene: 0. Per the germline V gene, CDR1 is MRHNA and CDR2 is SNTAGT. CDR3 size: 14 residues. The CDR3 here is CASSDSAGDNEQFF. For the CDR3, the DNA is TGTGCCAGCAGTGACTCAGCGGGGGACAATGAGCAGTTCTTC.

This clonotype was seen more than once but under ten times. The chain has TRBV7-8 and TRBJ2-2; tentative D call: TRBD1 (5 bases). V dropped 4 bases and J dropped 0 bases, with 9 bases sitting between them. From germline, CDR1 is SGHVS and CDR2 FQNEAQ. The CDR3 totals 15 residues. CDR3 in DNA: TGTGCCAGCAGCTCCACAGGAGCGAACACCGGGGAGCTGTTTTTT. This encodes CASSSTGANTGELFF.

The gene calls are TRBV27 and TRBJ2-4; a possible D gene is TRBD1 (6 bases). V was trimmed by 5 bases and J by 5 bases, leaving 13 bases between them. From germline, CDR1 is MNHEY and CDR2 SMNVEV (reference sequence). The length of the CDR3 is 14 residues. CDR3 nucleotide sequence: TGTGCCAGCAGTCCCGCTGGGGGCCAAAACATTCAGTACTTC. Translation: CASSPAGGQNIQYF.

Worth noting for this clonotype: This may come from a read error, since a much larger clone is one base off. This chain connects TRBV4-3 to TRBJ2-4, with D possibly TRBD2 on 5 matching bases. Between the trimmed V and J ends, which lost 0 bases and 1 base, there was a span of 13 bases. The CDR3 spans 17 residues. The V gene's germline CDR1 is LGHNA and CDR2 YSLEER. CDR3 loop: CASSQEPPRVAKNIQYF. The CDR3 nucleotides are TGCGCCAGCAGCCAAGAGCCCCCGAGGGTCGCCAAAAACATTCAGTACTTC.

As concerns this clonotype: At one end, the junction sequence differs from germline, possibly due to a read error. J is TRBJ2-1 and V is TRBV24-1, with 12 bases matching TRBD2. Germline V gene sequence: CDR1 KGHDR, CDR2 SFDVKD. CDR3 size: 16 residues. The CDR3 protein is CATSDGASGGVDDQFF. CDR3 nucleotides: TGTGCCACCAGTGATGGGGCTAGCGGGGGGGTTGATGATCAGTTCTTC.

The rearrangement links TRBV5-1 to TRBJ1-1; 8 positions match TRBD1. Trimming at V came to 3 bases and at J to 0 bases, leaving 7 bases not matched to a gene. From germline, CDR1 is SGHRS and CDR2 YFSETQ. CDR3 length equals 16 residues. The CDR3 DNA reads TGCGCCAGCAGCTCAGCAGGGGGCAGGATGAACACTGAAGCTTTCTTT. It encodes CASSSAGGRMNTEAFF.

Many counts were recorded for this clonotype. The rearrangement links TRBV7-2 to TRBJ2-7, with 13 bases identical to TRBD2. Germline CDR1 SGHTA, CDR2 FQGNSA. J lost 5 bases, V lost 5 bases, and 6 bases had no gene match. This CDR3 is 15 amino acids long. The chain's CDR3 is CASSLTGLAGNEQYF. CDR3 sequence (DNA): TGTGCCAGCAGCCTAACGGGACTAGCGGGGAACGAGCAGTACTTC.

This clonotype has just a few counts. V gene TRBV2 combines with J gene TRBJ2-7; 7 bases match TRBD2. Trimming at V came to 6 bases and at J to 0 bases, leaving 5 bases not matched to a gene. The CDR3 length is 14 residues. Germline-derived CDR1 and CDR2 are SNHLY and FYNNEI. The CDR3 here is CASSETSASYEQYF. Written as DNA, the CDR3 is TGTGCCAGCAGCGAAACTAGCGCCTCCTACGAGCAGTACTTC.

The chain recombines TRBV9 with TRBJ2-3; 9 bases fit TRBD2. CDR3 length: 18 residues. Germline V gene sequence: CDR1 SGDLS, CDR2 YYNGEE. V lost 5 bases, J lost 2 bases, and 15 bases stayed unmatched. The CDR3 DNA reads as TGTGCCAGCAGTCGATCTAGCGGGGACTCCTTTCTCACAGATACGCAGTATTTT. Its translation: CASSRSSGDSFLTDTQYF.

The chain uses TRBV5-1 and TRBJ2-1; TRBD1 agrees at 7 bases. Trimming at V came to 3 bases and at J to 7 bases, leaving 10 bases not matched to a gene. CDR1 is SGHRS and CDR2 is YFSETQ in the germline V gene. The CDR3 has 15 amino acids. In DNA form, the CDR3 reads TGCGCCAGCAGCTCACCGGGACAGACCAATAATGAGCAGTTCTTC. Protein: CASSSPGQTNNEQFF.

CDR3: CATSRDEGAAKNIQYF. The CDR3 DNA reads TGTGCCACCAGCAGGGATGAGGGGGCAGCCAAAAACATTCAGTACTTC. V usage is TRBV15 and J usage is TRBJ2-4; 7 nucleotides match TRBD1. The CDR3 consists of 16 residues. After removal of 3 bases from V and 0 bases from J, the junction contained 5 bases not matched to a gene. Per germline, CDR1 LNHNV and CDR2 YYDKDF (reference sequence).

The chain links TRBV6-5 to TRBJ2-3; 9 bases map to TRBD1. Losses at the gene ends were 3 bases for V and 7 bases for J; bases not matched to a gene: 14. Germline assignment: CDR1 MNHEY and CDR2 SVGAGI. The CDR3 sequence is 17 residues long. CDR3 sequence (DNA): TGTGCCAGCAGTTATCGCCAGGGACAGGGCTCTACTCATACGCAGTATTTT. Translated, it gives CASSYRQGQGSTHTQYF.

Comments on this clonotype: Possible read error: a much larger clone is one base away. The V and J genes are TRBV12-3 or TRBV12-4 and TRBJ2-7, with a possible D match to TRBD1 (6 bases). There are 12 residues in the CDR3. The germline V and J ends were trimmed by 4 bases and 3 bases, with 7 bases remaining between them. Here the CDR3 reads CASSWDIYEQYF. The CDR3 DNA follows: TGTGCCAGCAGTTGGGACATCTACGAGCAGTACTTC.

This chain links TRBV9 with TRBJ2-5; no firm D call. Trimming pared 3 bases from V and 11 bases from J, leaving 17 bases between. The CDR3 length is 13 residues. Germline assignment: CDR1 SGDLS and CDR2 YYNGEE. In DNA, the CDR3 is TGTGCCAGCAGCGATACGACACCCAATGAGCAGTACTTC. This sequence encodes CASSDTTPNEQYF.

The table lists this clonotype with a few counts. The chain joins TRBV3-1 to TRBJ2-3, with unresolved D. V was clipped by 1 base and J by 7 bases, with 12 bases between them. CDR3 size: 14 residues. Germline CDR1 reads LGHDT; CDR2 reads YNNKEL (reference sequence). The CDR3 reads CASSQGPEENTQYF. In nucleotides, the CDR3 is TGTGCCAGCAGCCAAGGCCCTGAGGAAAATACGCAGTATTTT.

The chain uses TRBV3-1 and TRBJ2-5; D call uncertain. Trimming cost V 0 bases and J 0 bases, with 5 bases left between them. Germline V lookup: CDR1 LGHDT, CDR2 YNNKEL (reference sequence). The CDR3 covers 14 residues. In DNA, the CDR3 is TGTGCCAGCAGCCAAGATGAAGACCAAGAGACCCAGTACTTC. Translation: CASSQDEDQETQYF.

Note on this clonotype: A much larger clone is a single base away; this may be a read error. The V gene is TRBV7-2, the J gene TRBJ2-4; D unresolved. Per germline, CDR1 SGHTA and CDR2 FQGNSA. CDR3 length: 14 amino acids. The CDR3 region has the DNA TGTGCCAGCAGCCCAGGAGTAGCCAAAAGCATTCAGTACTTC. It encodes CASSPGVAKSIQYF.

The rearrangement links TRBV20-1 to TRBJ2-3; the match to TRBD2 covers 14 bases. This CDR3 region has 17 residues. Per germline, CDR1 DFQATT and CDR2 SNEGSKA (reference sequence). V gave up 0 bases and J gave up 14 bases; unmatched junction bases: 16. For the CDR3, the DNA is TGCAGTGCTAGAGATAAGAGGACTAGCGGGGGGCCATTAACTACGTATTTT. Amino acids: CSARDKRTSGGPLTTYF.

The chain uses TRBV7-9 and TRBJ2-2; 12 nucleotides match TRBD2. The CDR3 has 17 residues. The trim removed 4 bases at V and 6 bases at J, leaving 9 bases unmatched. The germline gives CDR1 SEHNR, CDR2 FQNEAQ (reference sequence). The CDR3 loop is CASSSGLAGRVSGELFF. CDR3 coding DNA: TGTGCCAGCAGCTCAGGACTAGCGGGACGAGTTTCCGGGGAGCTGTTTTTT.

With respect to this clonotype: Mismatch with germline at one junction end may stem from a read error. V and J are TRBV5-1 and TRBJ2-1; 7 positions agree with TRBD1. This CDR3 spans 15 amino acids. Per the germline V gene, CDR1 is SGHRS and CDR2 is YFSETQ. The CDR3 loop reads CTSSAQGLSYNEQFF. CDR3 DNA: TGCACCAGCAGCGCACAGGGGCTCTCCTACAATGAGCAGTTCTTC.

This chain joins TRBV7-9 and TRBJ2-7; 9 positions match TRBD2. The CDR3 sequence is 15 residues long. V lost 5 bases to trimming and J lost 0 bases; unmatched junction nucleotides: 5. The germline gives CDR1 SEHNR, CDR2 FQNEAQ (reference sequence). Here the CDR3 DNA reads TGTGCCAGCAGCCATAGCGGGGGTCGCTCCTACGAGCAGTACTTC. It specifies CASSHSGGRSYEQYF.

This clonotype showed up just a few times. The CDR3 coding sequence is TGTGCCAGCAGCCCCTCTGGGCCCGAGCAGTACTTC. The encoded protein is CASSPSGPEQYF. The rearrangement links TRBV9 to TRBJ2-7, with D uncertain. CDR3 length equals 12 residues. Germline V gene data show CDR1 as SGDLS and CDR2 as YYNGEE. V was clipped by 4 bases and J by 6 bases, with 11 bases between them.

V and J are TRBV14 and TRBJ2-5; the D gene is possibly TRBD2 (5 bases). The germline V and J ends were trimmed by 3 bases and 5 bases, with 13 bases remaining between them. Germline V CDR1 and CDR2: SGHDN, FVKESK. This CDR3 contains 14 residues. CDR3 region: CASSHLDSGETQYF. The CDR3 coding sequence is TGTGCCAGCAGCCACCTGGACTCTGGGGAGACCCAGTACTTC.

This chain links TRBV10-3 with TRBJ1-4, with D possibly TRBD1 on 5 matching bases. The V gene lost 3 bases and the J gene lost 0 bases, with 11 bases spanning the gap. The germline V gene encodes CDR1 ENHRY and CDR2 SYGVKD. This CDR3 contains 16 residues. The CDR3 DNA sequence: TGTGCCATCAGTGAAGGGGTACCCTCAACTAATGAAAAACTGTTTTTT. Protein: CAISEGVPSTNEKLFF.

This chain links TRBV12-3 or TRBV12-4 with TRBJ1-4, with D maybe TRBD1 (5 bases). CDR3 length: 13 amino acids. The V and J ends lost 6 bases and 10 bases respectively, with 15 bases between them. The DNA of the CDR3 is TGTGCCAGCAGCCCTGGGGCCATGGGAAAACTGTTTTTT. Protein sequence: CASSPGAMGKLFF.

This clonotype was observed once. This chain connects TRBV5-5 to TRBJ2-7; D ambiguous. The CDR3 covers 15 residues. Germline V gives CDR1 SGHKS, CDR2 YYEKEE (reference sequence). Trimming took off 4 bases at V and 4 bases at J, with 18 bases between the two ends. The CDR3 loop is CASSQLLGVPYEQYF. The CDR3 nucleotides read TGTGCCAGCAGCCAACTTCTAGGAGTCCCGTACGAGCAGTACTTC.